This passage covers 8 T cell receptor beta chains from one sample sequenced in a study of T cell changes during pregnancy in multiple sclerosis. Profiled with immunoSEQ multiplex PCR; TCRdb holds only in-frame clones, not every one. The data contain more than 45,000 clones, nearly 95% of them singletons. Sequencing used CD4+ T cells from peripheral blood mononuclear cells, obtained in the first trimester of pregnancy. Every receptor here comes from a female donor with multiple sclerosis, enrolled in a pregnancy study.

This clone has a handful of counts. The chain is built from TRBV5-1 and TRBJ2-3, with D possibly being TRBD1 (6 bases). This CDR3 is built from 15 residues. CDR1 SGHRS and CDR2 YFSETQ come from the germline V gene. Trimming shortened V by 3 bases and J by 2 bases, and 13 bases separated the two germline ends. This chain's CDR3 is CASSWPDSNTDTQYF. The DNA for the CDR3 is TGCGCCAGCAGCTGGCCGGACAGCAACACAGATACGCAGTATTTT.

This clone has only one observation. The chain combines TRBV5-1 with TRBJ2-5; perhaps TRBD1 as D (5 bases). Trimming left V 2 bases short and J 1 base short, with 12 bases between. CDR3 length equals 15 residues. From germline, CDR1 is SGHRS and CDR2 YFSETQ. CDR3 sequence (DNA): TGCGCCAGCAGCTTTTGGACACGTACCCAAGAGACCCAGTACTTC. Translated: CASSFWTRTQETQYF.

This rearrangement joins TRBV6-4 to TRBJ2-1, with 9 positions matching TRBD2. V lost 6 bases and J lost 6; bases outside the gene matches: 18. CDR1 is MRHNA and CDR2 is SNTAGT in the germline V gene. The CDR3 loop spans 18 amino acids. The CDR3 DNA follows: TGTGCCAGCAGCCCCTCGGCTAGCGGGGTGACGTGGGGCAATGAGCAGTTCTTC. Translation gives CASSPSASGVTWGNEQFF.

The rearrangement uses TRBV5-1 and TRBJ2-1; possible D gene TRBD1, 5 bases. The V gene lost 0 bases and the J gene lost 0 bases, with 7 bases spanning the gap. The germline CDR1 and CDR2 sequences are SGHRS and YFSETQ. The CDR3 is 15 amino acids. The CDR3 coding sequence is TGCGCCAGCAGCTTGGCTCAGGGCTCCTACAATGAGCAGTTCTTC. Its translation: CASSLAQGSYNEQFF.

V is TRBV30 and J is TRBJ2-7; tentative D call: TRBD1 (5 bases). This CDR3 spans 14 amino acids. Between the trimmed V and J ends, which lost 2 bases and 4 bases, there was a span of 15 bases. Per germline, CDR1 GTSNPN and CDR2 SVGIG (reference sequence). This CDR3 reads CAWSNRGRKYEQYF. The CDR3 nucleotides are TGTGCCTGGAGTAATAGGGGTCGCAAATACGAGCAGTACTTC.

The rearrangement uses TRBV29-1 and TRBJ2-2; 8 nucleotides agree with TRBD1. Germline V CDR1 and CDR2: SQVTM, ANQGSEA. The CDR3 loop spans 13 amino acids. The V gene end was trimmed by 2 bases and the J gene end by 7 bases; junction bases not matched to a gene: 3. CDR3 DNA sequence: TGCAGCGTTGAACAGGGGGCGGTCGGGGAGCTGTTTTTT. Its protein is CSVEQGAVGELFF.

The chain recombines TRBV6-5 with TRBJ1-2, with 10 positions matching TRBD1. The CDR3 covers 15 residues. Germline V lookup: CDR1 MNHEY, CDR2 SVGAGI. J lost 5 bases, V lost 5 bases, and 8 bases had no gene match. The CDR3 coding sequence is TGTGCCAGCAGTCTAGGACAGGGGGGCTCTTATGGCTACACCTTC. It encodes CASSLGQGGSYGYTF.

The chain links TRBV6-4 to TRBJ1-2; weak D call: TRBD1 (6 bases). Germline lookup yields CDR1 MRHNA and CDR2 SNTAGT. This CDR3 contains 13 residues. V was pared by 6 bases and J by 4 bases, with 12 bases between. CDR3 DNA: TGTGCCAGCAGCCGAGGGGGGGGCTATGGCTACACCTTC. This sequence encodes CASSRGGGYGYTF.